The T cell receptor beta chain under discussion was sequenced for a study of T-cell memory formation after mild COVID-19. Findings and limits, study-wide: Confirmation was lacking for SARS-CoV-2 specificity of second-wave clones that peaked on day 37. Pre-infection memory already had some responding clones, implying cross-reactive memory joined.

Trimming took off 2 bases at V and 0 bases at J, with 12 bases between the two ends. This CDR3 is built from 16 residues. The germline V gene encodes CDR1 SGHNT and CDR2 YYREEE (reference sequence). With regard to this clonotype: Its antigen is undetermined.

TCRdb re-analysed the 5' RACE reads in MiXCR, keeping a single row per CDR3 protein. The data show about 620,000 distinct CDR3 sequences, about 20% seen once. The specimen sequenced was PBMCs or a T cell subset sorted from them (not recorded which). This TCR was sampled from an adult woman who had mild COVID-19 (a few samples of this study predate the infection). Cell type and time point are not known. V and J are TRBV5-4 and TRBJ2-4; D possibly corresponds to TRBD1 (6 bases). In nucleotides, the CDR3 is TGTGCCAGCAGCTTACAGGGAGAAGTAGCCAAAAACATTCAGTACTTC. Translated: CASSLQGEVAKNIQYF. Together with reference TRBV5-4 and TRBJ2-4, the CDR3 gives the full variable domain: ETGVTQSPTHLIKTRGQQVTLRCSSQSGHNTVSWYQQALGQGPQFIFQYYREEENGRGNFPPRFSGLQFPNYSSELNVNALELDDSALYLCASSLQGEVAKNIQYFGAGTRLSVL.